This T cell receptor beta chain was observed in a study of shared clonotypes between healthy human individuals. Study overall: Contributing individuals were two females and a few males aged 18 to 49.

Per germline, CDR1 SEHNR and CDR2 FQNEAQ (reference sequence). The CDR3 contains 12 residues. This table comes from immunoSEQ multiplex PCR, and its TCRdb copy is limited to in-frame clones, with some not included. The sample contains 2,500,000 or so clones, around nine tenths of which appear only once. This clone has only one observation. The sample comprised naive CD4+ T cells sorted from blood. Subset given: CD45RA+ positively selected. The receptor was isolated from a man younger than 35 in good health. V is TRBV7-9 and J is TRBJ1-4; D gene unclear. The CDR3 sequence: CACAGSNEKLFF. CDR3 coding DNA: TGTGCGTGCGCGGGGTCGAATGAAAAACTGTTTTTT. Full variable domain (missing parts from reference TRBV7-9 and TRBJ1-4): DTGVSQNPRHKITKRGQNVTFRCDPISEHNRLYWYRQTLGQGPEFLTYFQNEAQLEKSRLLSDRFSAERPKGSFSTLEIQRTEQGDSAMYLCACAGSNEKLFFGSGTQLSVL.